One T cell receptor (beta chain) is described in this entry. Its antigen is as yet unknown. Repertoires were generated with immunoSEQ multiplex PCR, while TCRdb's copy carries only in-frame clones and drops some. The sample shows tens of thousands of clones, 60% to 85% of them seen only once. These data come from a study of a mutant IDH1 vaccine in newly diagnosed glioma. Study information: The vaccination schedule gave patients eight doses in weeks 1, 3, 5, 7, 11, 15, 19 and 23. With temozolomide cycles, or 4-6 weeks after radiotherapy alone, vaccination was started. Overall study findings and caveats: Most patients, approximately 92%, showed vaccine-induced immune responses.

Time point specified: week 23, last vaccination. Vaccination used 300 ug of mutant IDH1 20-mer peptide per dose, with topical imiquimod. The receptor's source is a middle-aged woman with glioma. Some clones in this sample may be carry-over from other donors' samples. Source: PBMCs, taken from a glioma patient whose treatment included an IDH1 peptide vaccine.

CDR3 coding DNA: TGTGCCAGCAGCAGGTACTCCACAGATACGCAGTATTTT. As protein: CASSRYSTDTQYF. The chain combines TRBV5-4 with TRBJ2-3; unclear D gene. V was cut by 4 bases and J by 2 bases, with 8 bases left in between. Germline assignment: CDR1 SGHNT and CDR2 YYREEE (reference sequence). CDR3 size: 13 residues.